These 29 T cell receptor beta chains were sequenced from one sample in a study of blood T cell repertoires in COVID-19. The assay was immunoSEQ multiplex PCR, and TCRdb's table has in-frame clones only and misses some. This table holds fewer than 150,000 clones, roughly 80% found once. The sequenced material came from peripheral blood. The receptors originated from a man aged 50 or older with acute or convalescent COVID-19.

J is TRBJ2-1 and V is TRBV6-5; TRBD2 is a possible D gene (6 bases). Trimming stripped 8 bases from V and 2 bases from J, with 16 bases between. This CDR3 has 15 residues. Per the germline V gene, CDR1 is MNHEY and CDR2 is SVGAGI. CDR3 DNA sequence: TGTGCCAGCTGGGCAGGGAGGAGGACCTACAATGAGCAGTTCTTC. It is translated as CASWAGRRTYNEQFF.

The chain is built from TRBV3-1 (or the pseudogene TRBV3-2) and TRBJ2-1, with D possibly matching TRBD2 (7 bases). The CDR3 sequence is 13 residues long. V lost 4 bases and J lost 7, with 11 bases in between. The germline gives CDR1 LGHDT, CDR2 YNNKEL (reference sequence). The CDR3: CASSRGGVNEQFF. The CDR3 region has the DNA TGTGCCAGCAGCCGAGGGGGGGTTAATGAGCAGTTCTTC.

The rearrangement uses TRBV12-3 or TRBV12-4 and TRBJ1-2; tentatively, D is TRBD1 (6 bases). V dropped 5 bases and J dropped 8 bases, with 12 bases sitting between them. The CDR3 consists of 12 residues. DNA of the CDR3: TGTGCCAGCAGTCACAGGGTAGGAGGCTACACCTTC. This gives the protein CASSHRVGGYTF.

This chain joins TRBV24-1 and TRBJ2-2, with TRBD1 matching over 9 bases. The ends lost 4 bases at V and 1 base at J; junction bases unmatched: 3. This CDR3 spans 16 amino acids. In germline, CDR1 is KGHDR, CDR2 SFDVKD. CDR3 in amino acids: CATSDQGQGNTGELFF. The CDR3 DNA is TGTGCCACCAGTGACCAGGGACAGGGGAACACCGGGGAGCTGTTTTTT.

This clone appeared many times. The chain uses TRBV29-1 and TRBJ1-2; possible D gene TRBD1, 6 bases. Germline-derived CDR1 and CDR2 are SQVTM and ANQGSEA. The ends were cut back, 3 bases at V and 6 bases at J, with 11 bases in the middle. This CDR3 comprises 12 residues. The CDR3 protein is CSVDSGGNGYTF. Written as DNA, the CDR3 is TGCAGCGTTGATTCGGGGGGCAATGGCTACACCTTC.

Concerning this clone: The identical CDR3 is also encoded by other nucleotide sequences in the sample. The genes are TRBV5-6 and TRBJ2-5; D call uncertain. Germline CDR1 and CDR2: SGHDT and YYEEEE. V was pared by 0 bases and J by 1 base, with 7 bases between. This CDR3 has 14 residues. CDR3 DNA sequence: TGTGCCAGCAGCTTGGCCGGGTTCCAAGAGACCCAGTACTTC. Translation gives CASSLAGFQETQYF.

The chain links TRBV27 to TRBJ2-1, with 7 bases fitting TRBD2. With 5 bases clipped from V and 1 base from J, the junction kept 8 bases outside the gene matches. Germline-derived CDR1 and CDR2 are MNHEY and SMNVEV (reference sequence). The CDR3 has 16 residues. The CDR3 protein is CASSARAGWSYNEQFF. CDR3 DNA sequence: TGTGCCAGCAGTGCTCGAGCGGGGTGGTCCTACAATGAGCAGTTCTTC.

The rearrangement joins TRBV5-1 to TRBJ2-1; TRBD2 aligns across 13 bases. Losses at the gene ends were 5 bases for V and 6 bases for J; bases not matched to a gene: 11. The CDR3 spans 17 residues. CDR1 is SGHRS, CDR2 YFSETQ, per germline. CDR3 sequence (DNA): TGCGCCAGCAGTCTGGGACTAGCGGGGCCTTTTTTCAATGAGCAGTTCTTC. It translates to CASSLGLAGPFFNEQFF.

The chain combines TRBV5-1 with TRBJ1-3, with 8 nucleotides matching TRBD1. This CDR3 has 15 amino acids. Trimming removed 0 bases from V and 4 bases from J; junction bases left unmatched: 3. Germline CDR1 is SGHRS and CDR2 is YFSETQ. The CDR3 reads CASSLEGTGGNTIYF. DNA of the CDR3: TGCGCCAGCAGCTTGGAAGGGACAGGAGGAAACACCATATATTTT.

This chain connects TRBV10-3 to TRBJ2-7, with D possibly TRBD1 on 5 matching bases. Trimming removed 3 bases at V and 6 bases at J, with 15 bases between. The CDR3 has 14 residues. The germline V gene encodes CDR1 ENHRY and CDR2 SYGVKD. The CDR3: CAISDRQGISEQYF. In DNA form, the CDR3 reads TGTGCCATCAGTGATCGGCAGGGTATAAGCGAGCAGTACTTC.

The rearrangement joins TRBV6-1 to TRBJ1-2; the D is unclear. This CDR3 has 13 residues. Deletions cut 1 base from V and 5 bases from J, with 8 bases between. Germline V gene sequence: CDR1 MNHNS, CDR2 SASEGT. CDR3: CASSEVPGYGYTF. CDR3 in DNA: TGTGCCAGCAGTGAAGTTCCGGGATATGGCTACACCTTC.

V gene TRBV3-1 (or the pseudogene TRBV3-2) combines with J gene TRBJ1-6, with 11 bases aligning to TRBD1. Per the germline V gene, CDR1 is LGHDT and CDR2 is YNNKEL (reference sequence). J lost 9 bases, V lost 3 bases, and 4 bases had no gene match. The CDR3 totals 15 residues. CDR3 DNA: TGTGCCAGCAGCCAGGGACAGGGGGGTGGTTCACCCCTCCACTTT. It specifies CASSQGQGGGSPLHF.

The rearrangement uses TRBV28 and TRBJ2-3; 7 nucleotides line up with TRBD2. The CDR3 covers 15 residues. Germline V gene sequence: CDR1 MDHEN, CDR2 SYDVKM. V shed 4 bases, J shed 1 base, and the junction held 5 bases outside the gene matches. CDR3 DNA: TGTGCCAGCAGTTCCCCTGGGAGGGGCACAGATACGCAGTATTTT. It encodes CASSSPGRGTDTQYF.

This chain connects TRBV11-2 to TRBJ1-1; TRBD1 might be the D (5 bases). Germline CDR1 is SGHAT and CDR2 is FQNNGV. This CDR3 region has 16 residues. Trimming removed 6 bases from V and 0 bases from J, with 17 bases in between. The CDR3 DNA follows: TGTGCCAGCAGACGTACCCAGGGAGGCCTGAACACTGAAGCTTTCTTT. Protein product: CASRRTQGGLNTEAFF.

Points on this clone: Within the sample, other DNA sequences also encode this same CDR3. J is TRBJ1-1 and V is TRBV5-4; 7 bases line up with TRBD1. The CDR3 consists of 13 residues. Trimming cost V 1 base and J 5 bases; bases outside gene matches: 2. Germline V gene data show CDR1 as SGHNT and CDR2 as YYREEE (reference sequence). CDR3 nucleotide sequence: TGTGCCAGCAGCTTGCCAGGGGGAACTGAAGCTTTCTTT. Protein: CASSLPGGTEAFF.

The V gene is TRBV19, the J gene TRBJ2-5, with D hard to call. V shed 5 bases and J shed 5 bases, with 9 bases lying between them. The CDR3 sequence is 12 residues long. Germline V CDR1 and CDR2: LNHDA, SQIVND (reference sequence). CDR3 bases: TGTGCCAGTAGTCACCTCCGGGAGACCCAGTACTTC. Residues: CASSHLRETQYF.

The CDR3 is CASSQSKRGTTGELFF. The CDR3 DNA reads TGCGCCAGCAGTCAATCGAAGCGGGGGACCACCGGGGAGCTGTTTTTT. The rearrangement uses TRBV23-1 and TRBJ2-2, with 8 bases aligning to TRBD2. TRBV23-1 is annotated as an ORF whose role is uncertain. V was pared by 0 bases and J by 4 bases, with 4 bases of the junction left unmatched. This CDR3 contains 16 residues.

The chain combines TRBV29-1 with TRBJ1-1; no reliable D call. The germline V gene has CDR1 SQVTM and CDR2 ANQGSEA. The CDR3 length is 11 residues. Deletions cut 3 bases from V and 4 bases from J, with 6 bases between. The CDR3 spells CSVEVGTEAFF. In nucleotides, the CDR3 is TGCAGCGTTGAGGTCGGCACTGAAGCTTTCTTT. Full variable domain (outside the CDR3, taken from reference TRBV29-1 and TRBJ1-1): SAVISQKPSRDICQRGTSLTIQCQVDSQVTMMFWYRQQPGQSLTLIATANQGSEATYESGFVIDKFPISRPNLTFSTLTVSNMSPEDSSIYLCSVEVGTEAFFGQGTRLTVV.

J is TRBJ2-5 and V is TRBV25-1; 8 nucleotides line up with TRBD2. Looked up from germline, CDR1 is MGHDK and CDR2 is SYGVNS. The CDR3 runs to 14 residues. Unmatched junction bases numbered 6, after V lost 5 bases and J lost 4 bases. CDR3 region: CASSPSGGRETQYF. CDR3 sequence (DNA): TGTGCCAGCAGTCCATCGGGGGGGCGAGAGACCCAGTACTTC.

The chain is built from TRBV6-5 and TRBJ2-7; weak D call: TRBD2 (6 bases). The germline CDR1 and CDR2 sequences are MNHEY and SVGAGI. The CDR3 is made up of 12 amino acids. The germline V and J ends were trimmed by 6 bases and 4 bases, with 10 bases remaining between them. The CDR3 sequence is CASSPGGYEQYV. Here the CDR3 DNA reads TGTGCCAGCAGCCCCGGGGGATACGAGCAGTACGTC.

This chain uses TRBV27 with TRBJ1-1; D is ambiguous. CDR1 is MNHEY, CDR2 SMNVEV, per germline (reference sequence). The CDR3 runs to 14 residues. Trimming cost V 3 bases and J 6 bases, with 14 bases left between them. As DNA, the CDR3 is TGTGCCAGCAGTTTTCGGTCATCTCGGGCTGAAGCTTTCTTT. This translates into CASSFRSSRAEAFF.

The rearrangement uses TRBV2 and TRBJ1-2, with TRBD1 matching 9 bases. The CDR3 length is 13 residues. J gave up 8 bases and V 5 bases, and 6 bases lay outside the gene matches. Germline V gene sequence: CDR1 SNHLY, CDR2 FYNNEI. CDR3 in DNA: TGTGCCAGCAGTATACAGGGGGCGGGAGGCTACACCTTC. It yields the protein CASSIQGAGGYTF.

The CDR3 DNA follows: TGTGCCAGTAGTCCATCGGGCCTAGCGGGGGGGCCTGGCGGGCGTTGGGATACGCAGTATTTT. This encodes CASSPSGLAGGPGGRWDTQYF. This chain uses TRBV19 with TRBJ2-3; 12 nucleotides align to TRBD2. The CDR3 is made up of 21 amino acids. The germline CDR1 and CDR2 sequences are LNHDA and SQIVND (reference sequence). Trimming took 5 bases from V and 6 from J; bases not matched to a gene: 24.

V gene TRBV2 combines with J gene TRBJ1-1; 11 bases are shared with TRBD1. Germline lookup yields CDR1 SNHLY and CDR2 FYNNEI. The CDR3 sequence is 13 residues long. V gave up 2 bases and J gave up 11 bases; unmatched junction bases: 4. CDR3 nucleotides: TGTGCCAGCAGTGAAATGGACAGGGGGCTGGCTTTCTTT. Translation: CASSEMDRGLAFF.

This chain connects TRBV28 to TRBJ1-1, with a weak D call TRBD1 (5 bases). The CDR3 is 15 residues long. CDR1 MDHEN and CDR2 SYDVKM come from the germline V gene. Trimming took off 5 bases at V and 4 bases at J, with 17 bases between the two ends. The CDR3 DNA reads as TGTGCCAGCAGTCCCCTCGGGGGAAAGAGCACTGAAGCTTTCTTT. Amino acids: CASSPLGGKSTEAFF.

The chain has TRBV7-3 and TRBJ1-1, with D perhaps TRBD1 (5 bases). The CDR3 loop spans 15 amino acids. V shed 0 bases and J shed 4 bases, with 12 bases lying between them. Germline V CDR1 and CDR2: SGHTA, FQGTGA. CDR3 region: CASSLTPGISTEAFF. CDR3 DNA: TGTGCCAGCAGCTTAACCCCAGGGATTTCCACTGAAGCTTTCTTT.

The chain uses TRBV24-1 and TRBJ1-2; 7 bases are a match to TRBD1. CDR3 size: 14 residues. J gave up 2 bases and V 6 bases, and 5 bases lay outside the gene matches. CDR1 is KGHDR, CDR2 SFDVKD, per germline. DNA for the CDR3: TGTGCCACCAGTACAGGGGAGAAAAACTATGGCTACACCTTC. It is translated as CATSTGEKNYGYTF.

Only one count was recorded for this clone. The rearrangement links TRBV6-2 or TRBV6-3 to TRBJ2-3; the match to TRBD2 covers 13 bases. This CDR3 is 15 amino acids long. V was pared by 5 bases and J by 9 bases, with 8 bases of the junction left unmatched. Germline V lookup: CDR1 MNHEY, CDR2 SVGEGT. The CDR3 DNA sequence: TGTGCCAGCAGTCCCGGGACTAGCGGGGTGGGGACGCAGTATTTT. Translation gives CASSPGTSGVGTQYF.

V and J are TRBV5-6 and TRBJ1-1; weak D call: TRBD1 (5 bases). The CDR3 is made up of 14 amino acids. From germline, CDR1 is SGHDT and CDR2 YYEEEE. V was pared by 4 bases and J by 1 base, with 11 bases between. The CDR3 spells CASSPGIRNTEAFF. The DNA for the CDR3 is TGTGCCAGCAGCCCAGGGATTAGGAACACTGAAGCTTTCTTT.